This passage covers 16 T cell receptor beta chains from one sample sequenced in a study of vaccination and CD4 T cells after COVID-19. Specified time point: late sampling 161 to 241 days after vaccination in three convalescent patients. One entry per CDR3 protein, called by TCRdb with MiXCR from the PCR reads. Among 35,000 to 45,000 distinct CDR3 sequences listed, 36% were seen once. Sequencing was performed on CD4+ T cells from blood, taken about 7 months after SARS-CoV-2 vaccination. The receptors were sampled from a human donor who had recovered from COVID-19.

Of note for this clonotype: The junction departs from the called germline gene at one end, perhaps through a read error. The rearrangement uses TRBV19 and TRBJ1-3; D call uncertain. In germline, CDR1 is LNHDA, CDR2 SQIVND (reference sequence). This CDR3 spans 13 amino acids. In DNA, the CDR3 is TGTGCCAGTAACGACCGCTCTGGAAACACCATGTATTTT. This encodes CASNDRSGNTMYF.

This clonotype showed up just once. V is TRBV29-1 and J is TRBJ2-7, with 10 bases aligning to TRBD2. From germline, CDR1 is SQVTM and CDR2 ANQGSEA. The V and J ends lost 1 base and 7 bases, in that order; junction bases with no gene match: 10. The CDR3 extends over 15 amino acids. The CDR3 sequence is CSVEVLTSGAGEQYF. In DNA, the CDR3 is TGCAGCGTTGAAGTCTTAACTAGCGGGGCGGGAGAGCAGTACTTC.

This clonotype was seen only a few times. CDR3: CASSLAGLNYEQYF. DNA of the CDR3: TGTGCCAGCAGCTTAGCGGGGCTGAACTACGAGCAGTACTTC. The rearrangement links TRBV11-1 to TRBJ2-7, with a weak D call TRBD1 (5 bases). The ends were cut back, 0 bases at V and 3 bases at J, with 9 bases in the middle. The germline CDR1 and CDR2 sequences are SGHAT and FQDESV (reference sequence). This CDR3 is 14 amino acids long.

A few counts support this clonotype. This chain uses TRBV20-1 with TRBJ2-6; TRBD2 agrees at 7 bases. The V segment lost 3 bases and the J segment 4 bases; nucleotides outside the gene matches: 9. The CDR3 has 16 amino acids. Germline assignment: CDR1 DFQATT and CDR2 SNEGSKA (reference sequence). The CDR3, as DNA: TGCAGTGCTAGCGCGGGAGTATCTTCCGGGGCCAACGTCCTGACTTTC. It translates to CSASAGVSSGANVLTF.

V and J are TRBV19 and TRBJ2-1, with D tentatively TRBD1 or TRBD2 (7 bases each). Deletions cut 7 bases from V and 0 bases from J, with 16 bases between. Per the germline V gene, CDR1 is LNHDA and CDR2 is SQIVND (reference sequence). The CDR3 has 16 amino acids. CDR3 region: CASTGERDSSYNEQFF. In nucleotides, the CDR3 is TGTGCCAGTACCGGGGAGCGGGACAGCTCCTACAATGAGCAGTTCTTC.

The rearrangement joins TRBV5-1 to TRBJ2-5; D is undetermined. Per the germline V gene, CDR1 is SGHRS and CDR2 is YFSETQ. V lost 0 bases, J lost 5 bases, and 8 bases lay in between. The CDR3 contains 13 residues. DNA for the CDR3: TGCGCCAGCAGCTTGGAGACCCGGGAGACCCAGTACTTC. Translation: CASSLETRETQYF.

The chain uses TRBV6-1 and TRBJ1-3, with D maybe TRBD1 (6 bases). V was cut by 4 bases and J by 4 bases, with 20 bases left in between. CDR1 is MNHNS and CDR2 is SASEGT in the germline V gene. This CDR3 is built from 17 residues. DNA of the CDR3: TGTGCCAGCAGTGGCCGCCAGGGGTCTAGTTTCGGAAACACCATATATTTT. It yields the protein CASSGRQGSSFGNTIYF.

The chain recombines TRBV7-3 with TRBJ2-1; no definite D call. Looked up from germline, CDR1 is SGHTA and CDR2 is FQGTGA. V lost 2 bases to trimming and J lost 5 bases, with 7 bases between them. The CDR3 length is 13 residues. CDR3 loop: CASSLGPNNEQFF. The DNA for the CDR3 is TGTGCCAGCAGCTTAGGTCCCAACAATGAGCAGTTCTTC.

The CDR3 coding sequence is TGTGCCAGCAGTCATAGCTCCTACGAGCAGTACTTC. This translates into CASSHSSYEQYF. The rearrangement joins TRBV6-2 or TRBV6-3 to TRBJ2-7; D is uncertain. Germline CDR1 is MNHEY and CDR2 is SVGEGT. The CDR3 is 12 amino acids. The V gene lost 5 bases and the J gene lost 0 bases, with 5 bases spanning the gap.

V gene TRBV4-1 combines with J gene TRBJ2-6; D call uncertain. The CDR3 is 16 amino acids. Trimming took 0 bases from V and 1 from J, leaving 7 bases between them. The V gene's germline CDR1 is MGHRA and CDR2 YSYEKL. The CDR3 reads CASSQDRGSGANVLTF. CDR3 coding DNA: TGCGCCAGCAGCCAAGATAGAGGATCTGGGGCCAACGTCCTGACTTTC.

The chain is built from TRBV19 and TRBJ2-1; possibly TRBD1 or TRBD2 for D (5 bases each). Trimming took off 6 bases at V and 7 bases at J, with 16 bases between the two ends. The CDR3 consists of 14 residues. The V gene's germline CDR1 is LNHDA and CDR2 SQIVND (reference sequence). The DNA for the CDR3 is TGTGCCAGTAGCCGGGGCGAAACTAGGAATGAGCAGTTCTTC. It translates to CASSRGETRNEQFF.

This clonotype was counted only a few times. This chain joins TRBV20-1 and TRBJ1-2, with D hard to call. Trimming took off 5 bases at V and 5 bases at J, with 12 bases between the two ends. This CDR3 has 12 residues. Per the germline V gene, CDR1 is DFQATT and CDR2 is SNEGSKA (reference sequence). CDR3 nucleotide sequence: TGCAGTGCTCGGACTGAAGATTATGGCTACACCTTC. This translates into CSARTEDYGYTF.

The V and J genes are TRBV30 and TRBJ2-7, with 12 bases that match TRBD2. Germline CDR1 reads GTSNPN; CDR2 reads SVGIG (reference sequence). J was trimmed by 7 bases and V by 1 base; bases with no gene match: 2. The CDR3 spans 13 residues. The CDR3 loop is CAWSGLAGEEQYF. CDR3 nucleotide sequence: TGTGCCTGGAGTGGACTAGCGGGAGAAGAGCAGTACTTC.

The genes are TRBV5-4 and TRBJ2-7; 9 nucleotides agree with TRBD2. Germline values: CDR1 SGHNT, CDR2 YYREEE (reference sequence). CDR3 length equals 16 residues. V lost 0 bases to trimming and J lost 5 bases; unmatched junction nucleotides: 9. Here the CDR3 DNA reads TGTGCCAGCAGCTTGGCCGGGGCTAGCGGGAACGACGAGCAGTACTTC. Its translation is CASSLAGASGNDEQYF.

The CDR3 spells CASSSSRGTEAFF. CDR3 DNA sequence: TGTGCCAGCAGCTCCTCGCGGGGCACTGAAGCTTTCTTT. The rearrangement joins TRBV7-9 to TRBJ1-1; D call uncertain. V lost 4 bases to trimming and J lost 4 bases, with 10 bases between them. Germline V gives CDR1 SEHNR, CDR2 FQNEAQ (reference sequence). This CDR3 spans 13 amino acids.

The chain uses TRBV10-1 and TRBJ2-3; 13 bases match TRBD2. J was trimmed by 12 bases and V by 3 bases; bases with no gene match: 3. CDR3 length equals 13 residues. Germline assignment: CDR1 WNHNN and CDR2 SYGVQD (reference sequence). As DNA, the CDR3 is TGCGCCAGCAGTGACGGACTAGCGGGAGCTCAGTATTTT. Protein: CASSDGLAGAQYF.